This note documents a single TCR beta chain sequence. Its antigen is undetermined. Profiling relied on immunoSEQ multiplex PCR, and the TCRdb table lists in-frame clones only, not all of them. The sample records roughly 30,000 clones, roughly 80% being singletons. This sample was taken from a study of STAT3 mutations in large granular lymphocyte leukemia. Study-level points and caveats: Every T-LGLL patient had at least one immunodominant TCRbeta clonotype. TCR clonotype switching after therapy occurred in about 30% of the 18 patients. Differing intervals and regimens complicate linking therapy response to clone burden.

Source material: peripheral blood mononuclear cells. This TCR derives from a woman between 45 and 60 years old with T-cell large granular lymphocyte leukemia. Some clones in this sample may be carry-over from other donors' samples.

CDR3 bases: TGTGCCAGCACCTTAACCGGAACGATACTAGGGGTAGACTATGGCTACACCTTC. Translating gives CASTLTGTILGVDYGYTF. The chain combines TRBV5-5 with TRBJ1-2; tentative D call: TRBD1 (5 bases). CDR3 length equals 18 residues. Trimming took off 6 bases at V and 3 bases at J, with 27 bases between the two ends. Germline V gene data show CDR1 as SGHKS and CDR2 as YYEKEE (reference sequence).